Presented here are 17 T cell receptor beta chains from one specimen sequenced in a study of metastatic and nonmetastatic thyroid tumors. All patients reached thyroid surgery having received no treatment beforehand. Using MiXCR, TCRdb reanalyzed the PCR reads. The top ten clones hold 6% to 8% of a sample with 30,000 to 40,000 clones, 25% to 35% of them seen once. The specimen was blood. The receptors stem from a female donor with papillary thyroid cancer or a benign thyroid nodule (not recorded which). Some clones in this sample may be carry-over from other donors' samples.

This clone was counted many times. The V call is TRBV6-1, the J call TRBJ1-4; 8 bases line up with TRBD1. The CDR3 has 15 residues. The J segment lost 7 bases and the V segment lost 6 bases, leaving 10 bases of the junction unmatched. Germline-derived CDR1 and CDR2 are MNHNS and SASEGT. CDR3: CASRPQGAWGEKLFF. DNA for the CDR3: TGTGCCAGCAGGCCGCAGGGGGCCTGGGGTGAAAAACTGTTTTTT.

The V call is TRBV6-2 or TRBV6-3, the J call TRBJ1-1; D unresolved. This CDR3 contains 11 residues. The germline V gene has CDR1 MNHEY and CDR2 SVGEGT. The ends were cut back, 9 bases at V and 6 bases at J, with 11 bases in the middle. Written as DNA, the CDR3 is TGTGCCAGGACTCAGGACCCTGAAGCTTTCTTT. Translation: CARTQDPEAFF.

In this sample, this clone turned up many times. A much larger clone lies a single base off, so this may be a read error. As the CDR3 is not closed by the conserved phenylalanine or tryptophan, this likely results from a read error. CDR3 sequence: CSVLRWTDGYTS. In DNA, the CDR3 is TGCAGTGTTTTACGGTGGACGGATGGCTACACCTCC. The chain employs TRBV20-1 and TRBJ1-2; D ambiguous. Trimming cost V 7 bases and J 6 bases, with 15 bases left between them. Germline CDR1 reads DFQATT; CDR2 reads SNEGSKA (reference sequence). The CDR3 runs 12 residues.

This clone has ten or more counts. V and J are TRBV12-3 or TRBV12-4 and TRBJ2-5; D is perhaps TRBD2 (5 bases). CDR3 length equals 15 residues. The germline V and J ends were trimmed by 3 bases and 5 bases, with 16 bases remaining between them. The CDR3 DNA reads TGTGCCAGCAGTTTGGCCCTTGGAGGCGGGGAGACCCAGTACTTC. Its protein product is CASSLALGGGETQYF.

By share of the sample, this clone is medium-sized. V gene TRBV6-1 combines with J gene TRBJ2-1, with TRBD2 identical over 9 bases. Germline CDR1 and CDR2: MNHNS and SASEGT. V dropped 5 bases and J dropped 5; count of bases not matched to a gene: 7. This CDR3 has 15 residues. This chain's CDR3 is CASSYTGTSNNEQFF. CDR3 DNA sequence: TGTGCCAGCAGTTATACCGGGACTAGCAACAATGAGCAGTTCTTC.

This clone was counted ten times or more. This may be a read error, as it is one base from a much larger clone. The rearrangement joins TRBV7-9 to TRBJ2-7, with D unresolved. V was trimmed by 3 bases and J by 4 bases, leaving 4 bases between them. The CDR3 covers 11 residues. Looked up from germline, CDR1 is SEHNR and CDR2 is FQNEAQ (reference sequence). In DNA, the CDR3 is TGTGCCAGCAGCTTTTCGTACGAGCAGTACTTC. Translated: CASSFSYEQYF.

This clone was picked up many times. J is TRBJ1-1 and V is TRBV3-1, with TRBD1 as a possible D gene (5 bases). The germline V gene has CDR1 LGHDT and CDR2 YNNKEL (reference sequence). V was clipped by 6 bases and J by 4 bases, with 6 bases between them. The CDR3 extends over 11 amino acids. This CDR3 is CASSGGTEAFF. In DNA, the CDR3 is TGTGCCAGCAGTGGGGGCACTGAAGCTTTCTTT.

Comments on this clone: The sample carries other DNA sequences with the same CDR3. The rearrangement joins TRBV9 to TRBJ2-2, with D possibly being TRBD2 (7 bases). V was pared by 0 bases and J by 5 bases, with 17 bases between. The CDR3 consists of 17 residues. Looked up from germline, CDR1 is SGDLS and CDR2 is YYNGEE. CDR3 nucleotide sequence: TGTGCCAGCAGCGTAGTCGGGGCGGGGGCCGGGACCGGGGAGCTGTTTTTT. This gives the protein CASSVVGAGAGTGELFF.

A few counts support this clone. The rearrangement links TRBV20-1 to TRBJ2-3; D may correspond to TRBD1 or TRBD2 (5 bases each). V lost 5 bases and J lost 0, with 12 bases in between. Germline CDR1 and CDR2: DFQATT and SNEGSKA (reference sequence). This CDR3 has 14 residues. DNA of the CDR3: TGCAGTGCTCTCCGGGACCCTAGCACAGATACGCAGTATTTT. Its protein is CSALRDPSTDTQYF.

The chain is built from TRBV6-1 and TRBJ1-2; TRBD1 aligns across 7 bases. This CDR3 comprises 16 residues. The germline V gene encodes CDR1 MNHNS and CDR2 SASEGT. V was pared by 7 bases and J by 5 bases, with 16 bases of the junction left unmatched. CDR3: CASIRGPGQPTYGYTF. The CDR3 DNA reads TGTGCCAGCATTCGGGGCCCGGGACAGCCTACTTATGGCTACACCTTC.

In this sample, this clone is medium-sized. The chain combines TRBV28 with TRBJ2-7; 13 positions match TRBD2. The V segment lost 10 bases and the J segment 1 base; nucleotides outside the gene matches: 4. This CDR3 has 14 residues. Germline V lookup: CDR1 MDHEN, CDR2 SYDVKM. The CDR3 nucleotides are TGTGCCACGACTAGCGGGGGGCCGTCCTACGAGCAGTACTTC. This sequence encodes CATTSGGPSYEQYF. The entire variable domain, with the rest obtained from reference TRBV28 and TRBJ2-7, is as follows: DVKVTQSSRYLVKRTGEKVFLECVQDMDHENMFWYRQDPGLGLRLIYFSYDVKMKEKGDIPEGYSVSREKKERFSLILESASTNQTSMYLCATTSGGPSYEQYFGPGTRLTVT.

This clone was seen more than once but under ten times. The chain carries TRBV19 and TRBJ2-6; D is unresolved. The germline V and J ends were trimmed by 7 bases and 7 bases, with 14 bases remaining between them. The CDR3 has 14 amino acids. CDR1 LNHDA and CDR2 SQIVND come from the germline V gene (reference sequence). CDR3 in amino acids: CASIPWAGANVLTF. DNA of the CDR3: TGTGCCAGTATCCCCTGGGCAGGTGCCAACGTCCTGACTTTC.

Note on this clone: This CDR3 is also generated by other DNA sequences in the sample. The chain is built from TRBV20-1 and TRBJ2-7, with D perhaps TRBD1 or TRBD2 (5 bases each). CDR1 is DFQATT and CDR2 is SNEGSKA in the germline V gene (reference sequence). The CDR3 is made up of 15 amino acids. V dropped 4 bases and J dropped 7 bases, with 23 bases sitting between them. The CDR3 bases are TGCAGTGCTACCCCCCCAGAGGGACCTAGTAATGAGCAGTACTTC. This translates into CSATPPEGPSNEQYF.

J is TRBJ2-3 and V is TRBV11-2, with D perhaps being TRBD1 or TRBD2 (7 bases each). Germline loops: CDR1 SGHAT, CDR2 FQNNGV. This CDR3 region has 15 residues. Trimming removed 7 bases at V and 1 base at J, with 15 bases between. Here the CDR3 DNA reads TGTGCCAGCACAACCAGGGGGAGGGGCACAGATACGCAGTATTTT. Its translation: CASTTRGRGTDTQYF.

This clone was recorded once. This chain connects TRBV30 to TRBJ2-5; D is perhaps TRBD2 (6 bases). The V end lost 0 bases, the J end lost 8 bases, and 19 bases lay between the germline ends. CDR3 length: 15 amino acids. CDR1 is GTSNPN and CDR2 is SVGIG in the germline V gene (reference sequence). The CDR3 region has the DNA TGTGCCTGGAGTGTAGGAGGAGGGATGGTGTATACCCAGTACTTC. The encoded protein is CAWSVGGGMVYTQYF.

Note on this clone: Mismatch with germline at one junction end may stem from a read error. The chain is built from TRBV6-2 or TRBV6-3 and TRBJ2-3, with 7 bases matching TRBD1. The CDR3 length is 17 residues. Germline CDR1 reads MNHEY; CDR2 reads SVGEGT. The CDR3 region is CASSTGLRQGGTATQYF. The DNA of the CDR3 is TGTGCCAGCAGCACGGGGCTAAGACAGGGTGGGACAGCTACGCAGTATTTT.

This clone was counted many times. The chain joins TRBV19 to TRBJ2-1; D is undetermined. Trimming shortened V by 2 bases and J by 0 bases, and 2 bases separated the two germline ends. The germline gives CDR1 LNHDA, CDR2 SQIVND (reference sequence). This CDR3 comprises 13 residues. The CDR3 sequence is CASSIPSYNEQFF. The CDR3 DNA reads TGTGCCAGTAGTATACCCTCCTACAATGAGCAGTTCTTC.